This section outlines one TCR beta chain sequence together with its context. TCRdb keeps only in-frame clones here, not all; method: immunoSEQ multiplex PCR. Of around 690,000 clones in the sample, around 91% were seen once. This sample was included in a study of shared clonotypes between healthy human individuals. The junction had 4 bases not matched to a gene; V was cut back by 0 bases and J by 8 bases. CDR1 and CDR2 (germline): SGHAT, FQNNGV. The CDR3 totals 14 residues. The sequence derives from a man aged 18 to 30 in good health. Some clones in this sample may be carry-over from other donors' samples. Sequenced: memory CD8+ T cells from PBMCs. Stated subset: CD45RO+ cells pooled with CCR7-negative TemRA cells. The gene calls are TRBV11-2 and TRBJ2-1, with 7 bases identical to TRBD2. This CDR3 is CASSLDRGVHEQFF. Here the CDR3 DNA reads TGTGCCAGCAGCTTAGATCGGGGGGTCCATGAGCAGTTCTTC.